This T cell receptor (beta chain) was sequenced for a study of blood T cells in healthy people across ages. Regarding the study as a whole: Diversity estimated from one million T cells was considered an underestimate. Conclusively comparing naive with antigen-experienced cells was impossible with unsorted PBMCs.

Worth noting for this clonotype: Antigen specificity is unknown.

Alongside a J-beta primer mix, a sample-barcoded 5' primer served in a second PCR lasting roughly 6 to 11 cycles. TCRdb analysed the 5' RACE reads with MiXCR anew, one entry per CDR3 protein. The sample consists of 350,000 to 450,000 distinct CDR3 sequences, about 55% of them appearing once. The clonotype originates from a man aged 60 to 69 in good health. Sequencing was performed on blood.

As DNA, the CDR3 is TGTGCCAGCAGGGGACCGGGTGCGGGAGCGGACGAGCAGTACTTC. It translates to CASRGPGAGADEQYF. The V and J genes are TRBV6-1 and TRBJ2-7, with TRBD2 matching over 7 bases. This CDR3 has 15 amino acids. Germline lookup yields CDR1 MNHNS and CDR2 SASEGT. V lost 6 bases to trimming and J lost 5 bases; unmatched junction nucleotides: 13.